This T cell receptor (beta chain) was captured by sequencing in a study of shared clonotypes between healthy human individuals (dated by TCRdb to between 2020 and 2021). A note on the overall study: The cohort comprised two women and a few men aged 18 to 49 years. For each donor, CD4 naive and CD4 memory were each given three plates, CD8 naive was given two plates, and CD8 memory was given one plate. To estimate repertoire size and how much clonotype sharing occurs between individuals, the study deeply sequenced the blood TCR repertoires of roughly 5 healthy adults. Different laboratories and diverse techniques were used to prepare libraries and sequence TCR repertoires, to increase sequencing depth and limit assay-specific biases. Per donor, leukapheresis produced somewhere between about 0.8 and 9 billion PBMCs. Overall study outcomes, separate from this receptor: Based on pairwise subsampling, the degree of clonotype sharing among donors was expected to be affected by sequencing depth. Because the study included a small number of donors, the genetic and exposure-history diversity represented was limited. Larger estimated clonotype richness was generally found for naive subsets than for memory subsets. Sampling was limited to blood, and TCR repertoires in tissue likely differ from TCR repertoires in blood. Around 5.4% of naive CD4, 3% to 4% of naive CD8, about 2.5% of memory CD4, and approximately 0.4% of memory CD8 clonotypes were shared across several donors. Even with the large sequencing depth, rarefaction of the sorted-subset datasets indicated that sequencing was incomplete. Compared with non-shared clonotypes, clonotypes shared by all four sorted-subset donors had higher generation probabilities.

The germline V gene provides CDR1 MNHEY and CDR2 SVGAGI. The CDR3 covers 13 residues, taking in both the cysteine and the phenylalanine. The read is trimmed to its CDR3 DNA, 39 bases read in frame from base 1. Trimming costs V 6 bases and J 4 bases, and their ends lie 10 bases apart. With regard to this clone: The target of this receptor is not known. No much larger clone is present one base from it, and per-base qualities are unavailable.

The donors were healthy, HIV-negative adults who had no recently reported acute infections or vaccinations. Only Caucasian adults living in Nashville, Tennessee, USA were represented among the donors. Magnetic negative selection was used to enrich CD4+ T cells, after which naive cells were positively selected on CD45RA and the negative fraction became the memory subset. After blood collection by leukapheresis, PBMCs were isolated using Ficoll-Histopaque density gradient centrifugation and then cryopreserved in the vapor phase of liquid nitrogen. Analytical flow cytometry was used to check the purity and quantity of every magnetically sorted T cell population. Genomic DNA was isolated from every sorted fraction and measured by UV absorbance on a Nanodrop 2000c. Using the deep immunoSEQ assay, TCR CDR3 regions were amplified from genomic DNA by multiplex PCR. Extracted genomic DNA from each cell subset was distributed evenly across all wells of several immunoSEQ 96-well plates, and each plate was treated as a replicate. For sorted subsets, roughly 200 ng of genomic DNA, equivalent to 25,000 to 35,000 T cell genomes, went into each replicate PCR. Purified libraries were measured with a Qubit 3.0 fluorometer, size-checked on a Bioanalyzer 2100, and measured again with the KAPA Library Quantification kit. Every immunoSEQ 96-well plate was sequenced on a separate single-read 150-cycle Illumina NextSeq 550 flow cell. The source study handled its data this way. Because the immunoSEQ output included only junctional sequences and no quality scores, the filtering could not be the same as the filtering used for full-length reads. Sequences were annotated with PyIR, a Python wrapper for IgBLAST v1.9, and V/J genes and CDR3 were assigned using IMGT germline references. Reads were filtered out if the reads had weak V/J assignments (E-value above 1e-6), no CDR3, stop codons, out-of-frame junctions, or ambiguous translated residues. V3J clonotypes were defined as sequences sharing the same inferred V gene, J gene, and CDR3 amino acid sequence. To compute the percentage overlap between repertoires, the number of shared unique clonotypes was divided by the size of the smaller repertoire. Three approaches were used to assess repertoire richness: RTK rarefaction, the Chao1 estimator, and Recon v2.1 estimates of unobserved clonotypes. For all TCRbeta clonotypes obtained by the gDNA method from a handful of donors, generation probabilities were computed with OLGA. TCRdb took over this immuneACCESS table, retaining in-frame rearrangements with V and J assigned. Such tables are incomplete; in checked studies, under half of the missing clones stem from an unresolved V gene, and the remainder is unexplained. D and trimming come from the DNA, and the V and J calls and clone size come from that table. The sample profile shows 2 million to 2.5 million clones; under 95% of them were found once. The ten largest clones take up 0.37% of the sample.

This receptor chain uses TRBV6-5 and TRBJ2-1; the D gene is perhaps TRBD1, on 5 matching bases. The sequenced material came from naive CD4+ T cells from PBMCs. Taken with the paper, the label for cell subset or site translates to: CD45RA+ positively selected. The TCR sequence derives from a man aged 18 to 30 in good health. Some clones in this sample may be carry-over from other donors' samples. CDR3 protein: CASSPRQYNEQFF. The sequenced DNA is TGTGCCAGCAGCCCGAGACAGTACAATGAGCAGTTCTTC.